This TCR beta chain was sequenced for a study of spatial heterogeneity in lung cancer. Time point denoted: sample taken at primary tumor resection. Unique molecular identifiers tagged every individual TCR cDNA molecule. TCRdb reprocessed the 5' RACE reads with MiXCR, giving one entry per CDR3 protein. There are about 3,700 distinct CDR3 sequences in the sample; around 5% occur only once, and roughly 12% lies in the top ten. Trimming took 1 base from V and 7 from J, leaving 8 bases between them. The CDR3 is 13 residues long. By frequency in the sample, this clonotype is medium-sized. The target antigen is unknown. Study findings and constraints: Within tumors, counts of expanded alpha and beta TCRs tracked tumor mutation counts. Counts for ubiquitous and regional expanded TCRs went along with ubiquitous and regional nonsynonymous mutations, respectively.

Material: lung tumor tissue, obtained at surgery. The TCR sequence derives from a female donor with early-stage non-small cell lung cancer. The chain carries TRBV12-3 or TRBV12-4 and TRBJ1-5, with D uncertain. In nucleotides, the CDR3 is TGTGCCAGCAGTTTAGGAGGTGGCCAGCCCCAGCATTTT. Translation: CASSLGGGQPQHF.